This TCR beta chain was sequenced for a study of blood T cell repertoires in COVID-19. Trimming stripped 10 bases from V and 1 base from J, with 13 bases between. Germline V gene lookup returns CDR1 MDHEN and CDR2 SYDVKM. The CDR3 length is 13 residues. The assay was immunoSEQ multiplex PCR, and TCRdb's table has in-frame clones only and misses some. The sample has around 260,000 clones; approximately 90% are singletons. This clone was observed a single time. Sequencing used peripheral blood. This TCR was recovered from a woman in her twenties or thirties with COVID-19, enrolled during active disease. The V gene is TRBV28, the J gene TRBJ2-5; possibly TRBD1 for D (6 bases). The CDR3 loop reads CATRRTAQETQYF. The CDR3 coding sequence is TGTGCCACTCGAAGGACAGCCCAAGAGACCCAGTACTTC.